This T cell receptor (beta chain) was sequenced in a study of cytomegalovirus exposure and HLA in healthy donors. Whole-study context: Earlier sequencing of 200 million or so T cells yielded nearly 120 million unique TCR beta sequences. Overall study results and limits: Sequencing probably produced one cluster of sequence variants that were highly shared. Productive status was seen about 90% or about 30% of the time for most TCR beta V segments in an earlier analysis.

This PCR relied on a set of 60 Vbeta primers and 13 Jbeta primers. Generated by immunoSEQ multiplex PCR, the TCRdb table keeps only in-frame clones and is missing some. The sample holds more than 200,000 clones, 82% seen once. V lost 7 bases to trimming and J lost 2 bases, with 19 bases between them. The V gene's germline CDR1 is MNHEY and CDR2 SMNVEV (reference sequence). The CDR3 contains 16 residues. Note on this clone: Antigen unknown.

While unrecorded immune exposures were likely, the donors were nominally healthy when sampled. The sequenced sample consisted of PBMCs. The TCR originated in a man aged 35-49 years in good health and CMV-seropositive. The chain employs TRBV27 and TRBJ2-3; D not resolved. Here the CDR3 DNA reads TGTGCCAGCACCTCGACACGCTCCTACTTCACAGATACGCAGTATTTT. This gives the protein CASTSTRSYFTDTQYF.